This paragraph covers one T cell receptor (beta chain) sequence. Deletions cut 1 base from V and 0 bases from J, with 13 bases between. CDR1 and CDR2 from the germline V gene are LGHNT and FRNRAP. The CDR3 is made up of 17 amino acids. These data originate in a study of blood T cell repertoires in COVID-19. Using immunoSEQ multiplex PCR, the repertoire was profiled, and TCRdb retains in-frame clones only, with some absent. The profile shows about 210,000 clones, more than 80% of them singletons. The sample taken for sequencing was PBMCs or T cells enriched from blood (not recorded which). The source is a man aged 25-45 years who had recovered from COVID-19. V gene TRBV12-5 combines with J gene TRBJ2-1; D unresolved. The CDR3 is CASGLAESARSYNEQFF. As DNA, the CDR3 is TGTGCTAGTGGTTTGGCAGAAAGCGCGCGCTCCTACAATGAGCAGTTCTTC.